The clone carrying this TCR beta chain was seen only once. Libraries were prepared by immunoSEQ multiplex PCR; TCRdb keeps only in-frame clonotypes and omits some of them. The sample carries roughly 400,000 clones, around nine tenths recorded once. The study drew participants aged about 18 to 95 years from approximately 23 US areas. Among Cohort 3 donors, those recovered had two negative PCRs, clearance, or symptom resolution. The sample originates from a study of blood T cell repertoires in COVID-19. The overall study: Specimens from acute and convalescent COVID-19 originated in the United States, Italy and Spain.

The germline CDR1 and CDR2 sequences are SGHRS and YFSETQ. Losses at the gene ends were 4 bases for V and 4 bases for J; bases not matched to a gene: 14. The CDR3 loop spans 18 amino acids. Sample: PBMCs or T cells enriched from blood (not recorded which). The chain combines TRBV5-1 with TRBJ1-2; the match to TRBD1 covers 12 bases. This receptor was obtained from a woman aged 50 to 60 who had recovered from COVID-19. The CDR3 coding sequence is TGCGCCAGCAGCGGCCGGGACAGGGGGCAACTTTTCCCCTATGGCTACACCTTC. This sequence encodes CASSGRDRGQLFPYGYTF.